This T cell receptor (beta chain) was recovered during a study of regulatory T cells in long-lasting Graves disease. Study as a whole: Freshly diagnosed Graves' patients had used antithyroid drugs for under 3 months.

Study-wide points: Possibly, accuracy suffered from the small sample size.

This clonotype was counted at least ten times. Its antigen is undetermined. Time point meaning: newly diagnosed GD, antithyroid drugs for less than 3 months. Extracted RNA from PBMCs served as the source of the TCR library. Arm-PCR of CDR3 regions with iRepertoire HTBI primers generated TCR beta libraries. One entry per CDR3 protein results from TCRdb running MiXCR on the multiplex PCR reads. The sample lists roughly 420,000 distinct CDR3 sequences, about a sixth occurring once. The germline gives CDR1 GTSNPN, CDR2 SVGIG (reference sequence). CDR3 size: 16 residues. The V and J ends lost 0 bases and 2 bases, in that order; junction bases with no gene match: 8. The data were also submitted as part of a second study, on T cells in Graves' hyperthyroidism and ophthalmopathy.

The sequencing here drew on peripheral blood mononuclear cells (PBMCs), taken at new diagnosis, from a patient treated with antithyroid drugs. The V gene is TRBV30, the J gene TRBJ2-3; 7 positions match TRBD1. This TCR was recovered from a woman between 18 and 29 years old with Graves disease. CDR3: CAWSVLLRGNTDTQYF. CDR3 bases: TGTGCCTGGAGTGTACTTCTCAGGGGGAACACAGATACGCAGTATTTT. Full variable domain (outside the CDR3, taken from reference TRBV30 and TRBJ2-3): SQTIHQWPATLVQPVGSPLSLECTVEGTSNPNLYWYRQAAGRGLQLLFYSVGIGQISSEVPQNLSASRPQDRQFILSSKKLLLSDSGFYLCAWSVLLRGNTDTQYFGPGTRLTVL.